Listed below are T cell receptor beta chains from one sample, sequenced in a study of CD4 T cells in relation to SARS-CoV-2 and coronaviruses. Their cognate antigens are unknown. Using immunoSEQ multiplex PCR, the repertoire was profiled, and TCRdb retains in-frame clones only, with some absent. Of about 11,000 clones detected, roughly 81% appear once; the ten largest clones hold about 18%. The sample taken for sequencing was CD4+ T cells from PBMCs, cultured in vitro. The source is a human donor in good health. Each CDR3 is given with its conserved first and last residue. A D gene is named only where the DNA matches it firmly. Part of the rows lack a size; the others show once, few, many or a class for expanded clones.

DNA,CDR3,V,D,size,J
TGTGCCAGCTCACCTTCGATGGGGGGCTCCTACGAGCAGTACTTC,CASSPSMGGSYEQYF,TRBV18,NA,NA,TRBJ2-7
TGTGCCAGCAGTTACTCGTTAGGGGCAGCCGCGAGTACGCAGTATTTT,CASSYSLGAAASTQYF,TRBV6-6,NA,NA,TRBJ2-3
TGTGCCAGCCGGGCCACAACTAATGAAAAACTGTTTTTT,CASRATTNEKLFF,TRBV7-9,NA,NA,TRBJ1-4
TGCGCCAGCAGCCAAGTGCTGGGACTGGGGAACACTGAAGCTTTCTTT,CASSQVLGLGNTEAFF,TRBV4-1,NA,NA,TRBJ1-1
TGTGCCAGCAGCTTCAGCGGGAGTCGGACCGGGGAGCTGTTTTTT,CASSFSGSRTGELFF,TRBV7-9,TRBD2,NA,TRBJ2-2
TGTGCCAGCAGCGCAGACCGGAACACTGAAGCTTTCTTT,CASSADRNTEAFF,TRBV9,NA,NA,TRBJ1-1
TGCGCCAGCAGCCGCCCGGGACGGAGCTCCTACAATGAGCAGTTCTTC,CASSRPGRSSYNEQFF,TRBV4-1,NA,NA,TRBJ2-1
TGCAGCGTTGAATTGGCAGACTACGAGCAGTACTTC,CSVELADYEQYF,TRBV29-1,NA,NA,TRBJ2-7
TGCGCCAGCAGCTTGGGGGGGTACGTGGGCGACTATGGCTACACCTTC,CASSLGGYVGDYGYTF,TRBV5-1,NA,NA,TRBJ1-2
TGCAGCGGACTAGAGGGTATCGAGCAGTACTTC,CSGLEGIEQYF,TRBV29-1,NA,NA,TRBJ2-7
TGTGCCACATCCGGGACTAGAGAGGTCGGTGAGCAGTTCTTC,CATSGTREVGEQFF,TRBV6-5,TRBD2,NA,TRBJ2-1
TGTGCCAGCAGCTATGACAGGGGTACTGAGACCCAGTACTTC,CASSYDRGTETQYF,TRBV7-2,TRBD1,NA,TRBJ2-5
TGTGCCAGCAGCCTACAAGAACGCCCCGGCTACAATGAGCAGTTCTTC,CASSLQERPGYNEQFF,TRBV3-1/TRBV3-2,NA,NA,TRBJ2-1
TGTGCCAGTAGTAATGGCCAACTCAATCAGCCCCAGCATTTT,CASSNGQLNQPQHF,TRBV19,NA,once,TRBJ1-5
TGTGCCAGCTCACTCACTCCGGGACCCGGGGCCCGGGAGACCCAGTACTTC,CASSLTPGPGARETQYF,TRBV18,NA,once,TRBJ2-5
TGCGCCAGCAGCTTTTCTCCGGGACAATCTTTCTCCTACGAGCAGTACTTC,CASSFSPGQSFSYEQYF,TRBV5-1,NA,NA,TRBJ2-7
TGTGCCAGCAGACCTAGCGGGAGGTCCTACAATGAGCAGTTCTTC,CASRPSGRSYNEQFF,TRBV7-2,TRBD2,NA,TRBJ2-1
TGTGCCAGTAGTATCACTGGGACAGGGAACACTGAAGCTTTCTTT,CASSITGTGNTEAFF,TRBV19,TRBD1,NA,TRBJ1-1
TGTGCCAGCAGCGTAGGGCGGGGCTCCTACAATGAGCAGTTCTTC,CASSVGRGSYNEQFF,TRBV9,NA,once,TRBJ2-1
TGTGCCAGCAGGACTAGCGGGGGGGCATACAATGAGCAGTTCTTC,CASRTSGGAYNEQFF,TRBV25-1,TRBD2,NA,TRBJ2-1
TGTGCCATCAGTGAGCCCCCGGGACAGGGGGCGATCGGGGGCTATGGCTACACCTTC,CAISEPPGQGAIGGYGYTF,TRBV10-3,TRBD1,NA,TRBJ1-2
TGTGCCAGCAGTCCCAGGGTGGACGGGGAGCTGTTTTTT,CASSPRVDGELFF,TRBV12-3/TRBV12-4,NA,NA,TRBJ2-2
TGTGCCAGCAGCGTCCCGGGGTCAGGGAATCAGCCCCAGCATTTT,CASSVPGSGNQPQHF,TRBV9,NA,NA,TRBJ1-5
TGTGCCAGTAGTACCCGCCAGGGTGTAGGGACTGAAGCTTTCTTT,CASSTRQGVGTEAFF,TRBV19,NA,NA,TRBJ1-1
TGTGCCAGCTCACCAAATGGAGGGTTCTACGAGCAGTACTTC,CASSPNGGFYEQYF,TRBV18,NA,once,TRBJ2-7
TGTGCCAGCGCACCATCAAGGGGCGAAACTGAAGCTTTCTTT,CASAPSRGETEAFF,TRBV27,NA,NA,TRBJ1-1
TGTGCCAGCAGCCAAGACAGGGGGCGAGAGACCCAGTACTTC,CASSQDRGRETQYF,TRBV3-1/TRBV3-2,TRBD1,NA,TRBJ2-5
TGTGCCAGCAGTTTACAAGGGTTAGCGGGTGGACCCGGGGAGCTGTTTTTT,CASSLQGLAGGPGELFF,TRBV28,TRBD2,few,TRBJ2-2
TGCGCCAGCAGCCAATCACAGGGGCTTGAAAAACTGTTTTTT,CASSQSQGLEKLFF,TRBV4-3,TRBD1,NA,TRBJ1-4
TGTGCCAGCAGCCAAGGGCCGGGAGGGCAGTACTTC,CASSQGPGGQYF,TRBV3-1/TRBV3-2,TRBD2,NA,TRBJ2-7
TGTGCCAGCAGTGTCGGGCCGTCTTTGGGCTACACCTTC,CASSVGPSLGYTF,TRBV6-2/TRBV6-3,NA,NA,TRBJ1-2
TGTGCCAGTAAACGGGAGGGCTCTAAGAATGAGCAGTTCTTC,CASKREGSKNEQFF,TRBV19,TRBD2,NA,TRBJ2-1
TGTGCCAGCAGCCTGGAACATCGCGGGGCAGCTTTCTTT,CASSLEHRGAAFF,TRBV7-2,NA,NA,TRBJ1-1
TGTGCCAGCAGTTGGTACCTTGAAGCTTTCTTT,CASSWYLEAFF,TRBV12-3/TRBV12-4,NA,NA,TRBJ1-1
TGTGCCAGTAGTCTAGCGGGGAGCTACGAGCAGTACTTC,CASSLAGSYEQYF,TRBV19,TRBD2,NA,TRBJ2-7
TGTGCTAGTGGTTCCGAACGACAGGACGCTAACTATGGCTACACCTTC,CASGSERQDANYGYTF,TRBV12-5,NA,NA,TRBJ1-2
TGTGCCAGCTCACGGGCCCCCTCCGGGGGCACAGATACGCAGTATTTT,CASSRAPSGGTDTQYF,TRBV18,NA,NA,TRBJ2-3
TGTGCCAGCAGCCAATCCCTTTCTGGGGCCAACGTCCTGACTTTC,CASSQSLSGANVLTF,TRBV3-1/TRBV3-2,NA,NA,TRBJ2-6
TGTGCCAGCTCAGAGGACAGTAACTATGGCTACACCTTC,CASSEDSNYGYTF,TRBV18,NA,NA,TRBJ1-2
TGTGCCAGCAGCCCGCACGGCGGGGTATCTGGAAACACCATATATTTT,CASSPHGGVSGNTIYF,TRBV7-2,NA,few,TRBJ1-3
TGTGCCAGCAGCTTAGGGGGGTTGAACACTGAAGCTTTCTTT,CASSLGGLNTEAFF,TRBV5-4,NA,NA,TRBJ1-1
TGTGCCAGCTCACCTACCCTGGGACAGCCGAAAACTAACTATGGCTACACCTTC,CASSPTLGQPKTNYGYTF,TRBV18,TRBD1,NA,TRBJ1-2
TGTGCCAGCAGTTACGCGACTAGCGGAAAAGAGACCCAGTACTTC,CASSYATSGKETQYF,TRBV6-5,TRBD2,NA,TRBJ2-5
TGTGCCAGCAGCTCGGGGGGCGGACTAGCGGAGCACGAGCAGTACTTC,CASSSGGGLAEHEQYF,TRBV7-8,TRBD2,NA,TRBJ2-7
TGCGCCAGCAGCTCTTTGAGTAGGCAAGAGACCCAGTACTTC,CASSSLSRQETQYF,TRBV5-1,NA,NA,TRBJ2-5
TGCGCCAGCAGCCGGGAGACAGGGACGGAGAACACTGAAGCTTTCTTT,CASSRETGTENTEAFF,TRBV5-1,TRBD1,NA,TRBJ1-1
TGTGCCAGCAGCTTACGGGGCACCGGGGAGCTGTTTTTT,CASSLRGTGELFF,TRBV11-3,NA,NA,TRBJ2-2
TGTGCCAGCAGTCCCTTGGTCAGCACAGATACGCAGTATTTT,CASSPLVSTDTQYF,TRBV27,NA,NA,TRBJ2-3
TGCAGCGTTGAATTTGGGGGACTAGCGCCTAATGAGCAGTTCTTC,CSVEFGGLAPNEQFF,TRBV29-1,TRBD2,NA,TRBJ2-1
TGTGCCAGCTCACCAGGACAGTCGAACACTGAAGCTTTCTTT,CASSPGQSNTEAFF,TRBV18,NA,NA,TRBJ1-1
TGCGCCAGCAGCTTAGATTCTGGGGCCAACGTCCTGACTTTC,CASSLDSGANVLTF,TRBV5-1,NA,NA,TRBJ2-6
TGTGCCTGGAGCCTAGGGGATACAGGTTATCAGCCCCAGCATTTT,CAWSLGDTGYQPQHF,TRBV30,NA,NA,TRBJ1-5
TGTGCCAGCTCACCCGGGGTTGGGCTGACCACAGATACGCAGTATTTT,CASSPGVGLTTDTQYF,TRBV18,NA,few,TRBJ2-3